This T cell receptor (beta chain) is from a study of OX40 agonist ivuxolimab in advanced cancers. Across the whole study: Ivuxolimab was delivered to patients intravenously every 2 weeks at doses spanning 0.01 to 10 mg/kg.

This table comes from immunoSEQ multiplex PCR, and its TCRdb copy is limited to in-frame clones, with some not included. The sample records 90,000 to 95,000 clones, more than 70% being singletons. The CDR3 has 15 amino acids. Germline CDR1 reads MDHEN; CDR2 reads SYDVKM. J was trimmed by 4 bases and V by 2 bases; bases with no gene match: 6. This clonotype was obtained from an adult with an advanced solid tumor such as melanoma, head and neck, liver or kidney cancer. The material sequenced was CD4+ or CD8+ T cells sorted from blood, taken in a trial of the OX40 agonist ivuxolimab. The genes are TRBV28 and TRBJ1-2; 8 nucleotides agree with TRBD1. The CDR3 DNA follows: TGTGCCAGCAGTTTAGGCAGGGGGCGGGCCTATGGCTACACCTTC. The encoded protein is CASSLGRGRAYGYTF.